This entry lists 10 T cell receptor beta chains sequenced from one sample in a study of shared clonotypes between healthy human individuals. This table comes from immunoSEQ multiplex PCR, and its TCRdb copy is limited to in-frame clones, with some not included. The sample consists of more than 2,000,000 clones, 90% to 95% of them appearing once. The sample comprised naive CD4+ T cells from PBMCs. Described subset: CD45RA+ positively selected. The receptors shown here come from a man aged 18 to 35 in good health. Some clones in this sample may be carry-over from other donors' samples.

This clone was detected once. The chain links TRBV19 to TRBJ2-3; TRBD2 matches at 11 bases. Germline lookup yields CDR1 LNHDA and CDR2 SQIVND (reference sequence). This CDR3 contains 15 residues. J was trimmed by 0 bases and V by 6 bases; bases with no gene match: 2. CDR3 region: CASRGLAVSTDTQYF. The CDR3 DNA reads TGTGCCAGTAGGGGACTAGCGGTAAGCACAGATACGCAGTATTTT.

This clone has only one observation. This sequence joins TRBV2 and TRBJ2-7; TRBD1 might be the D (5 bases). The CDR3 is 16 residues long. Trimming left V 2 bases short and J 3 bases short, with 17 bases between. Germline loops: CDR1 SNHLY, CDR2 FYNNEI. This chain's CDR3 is CASSESLAGFHYEQYF. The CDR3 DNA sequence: TGTGCCAGCAGTGAAAGTCTGGCAGGGTTCCACTACGAGCAGTACTTC.

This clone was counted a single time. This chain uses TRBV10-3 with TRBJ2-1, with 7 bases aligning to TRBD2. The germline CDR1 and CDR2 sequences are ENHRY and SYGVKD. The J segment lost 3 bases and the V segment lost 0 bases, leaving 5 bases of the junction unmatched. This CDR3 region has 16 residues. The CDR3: CAISESASGYYNEQFF. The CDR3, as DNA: TGTGCCATCAGTGAGTCGGCTAGCGGTTACTACAATGAGCAGTTCTTC.

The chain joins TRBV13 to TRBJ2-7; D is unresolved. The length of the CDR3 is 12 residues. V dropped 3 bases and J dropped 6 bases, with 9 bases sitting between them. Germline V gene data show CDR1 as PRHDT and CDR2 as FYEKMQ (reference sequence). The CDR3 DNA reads TGTGCCAGCAGCTTTGGGCGAGCCGAGCAGTACTTC. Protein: CASSFGRAEQYF.

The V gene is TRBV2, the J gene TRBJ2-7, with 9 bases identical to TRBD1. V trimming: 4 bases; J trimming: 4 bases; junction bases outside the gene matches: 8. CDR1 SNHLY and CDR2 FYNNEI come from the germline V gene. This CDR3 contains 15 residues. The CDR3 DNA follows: TGTGCCAGCAGTGTACACAGGGGGCGCGGGTACGAGCAGTACTTC. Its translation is CASSVHRGRGYEQYF.

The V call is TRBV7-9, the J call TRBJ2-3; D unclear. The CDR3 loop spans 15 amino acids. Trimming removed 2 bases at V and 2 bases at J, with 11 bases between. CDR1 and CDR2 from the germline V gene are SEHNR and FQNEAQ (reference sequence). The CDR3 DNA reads TGTGCCAGCAGCTTATTTTCCTCGACCACAGATACGCAGTATTTT. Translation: CASSLFSSTTDTQYF. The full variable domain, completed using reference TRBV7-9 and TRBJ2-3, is DTGVSQNPRHKITKRGQNVTFRCDPISEHNRLYWYRQTLGQGPEFLTYFQNEAQLEKSRLLSDRFSAERPKGSFSTLEIQRTEQGDSAMYLCASSLFSSTTDTQYFGPGTRLTVL.

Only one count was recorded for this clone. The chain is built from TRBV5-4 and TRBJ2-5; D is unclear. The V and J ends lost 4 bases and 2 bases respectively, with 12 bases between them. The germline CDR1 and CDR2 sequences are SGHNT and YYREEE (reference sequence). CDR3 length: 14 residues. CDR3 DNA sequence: TGTGCCAGCAGCGGGTCGGGTACACAAGAGACCCAGTACTTC. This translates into CASSGSGTQETQYF.

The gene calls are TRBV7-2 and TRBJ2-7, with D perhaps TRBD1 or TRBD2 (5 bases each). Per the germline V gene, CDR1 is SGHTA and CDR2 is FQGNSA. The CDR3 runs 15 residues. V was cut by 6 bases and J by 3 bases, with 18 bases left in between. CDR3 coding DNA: TGTGCCAGCAGACCTAGCCGCGCAGGGTTCTACGAGCAGTACTTC. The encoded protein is CASRPSRAGFYEQYF. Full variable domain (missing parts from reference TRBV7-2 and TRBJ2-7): GAGVSQSPSNKVTEKGKDVELRCDPISGHTALYWYRQSLGQGLEFLIYFQGNSAPDKSGLPSDRFSAERTGGSVSTLTIQRTQQEDSAVYLCASRPSRAGFYEQYFGPGTRLTVT.

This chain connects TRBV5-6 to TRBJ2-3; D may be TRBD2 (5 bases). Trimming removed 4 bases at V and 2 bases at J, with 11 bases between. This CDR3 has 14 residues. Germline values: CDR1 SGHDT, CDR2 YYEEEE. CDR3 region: CASSPYGVTDTQYF. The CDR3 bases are TGTGCCAGCAGCCCCTACGGGGTCACAGATACGCAGTATTTT.

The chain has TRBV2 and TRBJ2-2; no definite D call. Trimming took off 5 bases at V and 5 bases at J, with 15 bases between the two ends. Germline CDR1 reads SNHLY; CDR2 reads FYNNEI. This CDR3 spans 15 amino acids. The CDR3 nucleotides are TGTGCCAGCAGTTACCTGACACCCCTAACCGGGGAGCTGTTTTTT. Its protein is CASSYLTPLTGELFF.